Listed here are 14 T cell receptor beta chains from one sample, sequenced in a study of post-analysis software for immune sequencing data. General study findings and limits: Comparison of patients with controls showed a handful of TRBV segments more frequent in patients, TRBV5-6, TRBV5-1 and TRBV20-1 among them.

Their cognate antigens are unknown. Prepared TCR beta cDNA libraries contained unique molecular identifiers. TCRdb ran MiXCR on the PCR reads and lists one entry per CDR3 protein. Of about 810,000 distinct CDR3 sequences listed, about 53% are singletons. Sample: blood. The source is a girl aged 5-17 years with multiple sclerosis.

In this sample, this clonotype turned up once. The V call is TRBV7-9, the J call TRBJ2-7, with 10 bases that match TRBD2. V trimming: 5 bases; J trimming: 1 base; junction bases outside the gene matches: 14. This CDR3 comprises 18 residues. Germline loops: CDR1 SEHNR, CDR2 FQNEAQ (reference sequence). CDR3 bases: TGTGCCAGCAGCCCTCTAGCGGGAGTTTCTCTAAGATCCTACGAGCAGTACTTC. Amino acids: CASSPLAGVSLRSYEQYF. Filled out from reference TRBV7-9 and TRBJ2-7, the complete variable domain reads DTGVSQNPRHKITKRGQNVTFRCDPISEHNRLYWYRQTLGQGPEFLTYFQNEAQLEKSRLLSDRFSAERPKGSFSTLEIQRTEQGDSAMYLCASSPLAGVSLRSYEQYFGPGTRLTVT.

The rearrangement uses TRBV5-1 and TRBJ2-4; D gene ambiguous. Germline CDR1 is SGHRS and CDR2 is YFSETQ. V lost 4 bases to trimming and J lost 13 bases, with 18 bases between them. The CDR3 is 13 amino acids. This CDR3 reads CASSGRVGLEQYF. For the CDR3, the DNA is TGCGCCAGCAGCGGGCGAGTCGGTTTAGAGCAGTACTTC. Combining the CDR3 with reference TRBV5-1 and TRBJ2-4 gives the whole variable domain KAGVTQTPRYLIKTRGQQVTLSCSPISGHRSVSWYQQTPGQGLQFLFEYFSETQRNKGNFPGRFSGRQFSNSRSEMNVSTLELGDSALYLCASSGRVGLEQYFGAGTRLSVL.

V and J are TRBV12-3 or TRBV12-4 and TRBJ2-3; TRBD2 matches 11 bases. V dropped 4 bases and J dropped 4; count of bases not matched to a gene: 10. This CDR3 region has 17 residues. The CDR3 loop reads CASSWLAGGSSADTQYF. Written as DNA, the CDR3 is TGTGCCAGCAGTTGGCTAGCGGGAGGTTCTAGCGCAGATACGCAGTATTTT.

The CDR3 reads CAISELDTQYF. In DNA form, the CDR3 reads TGTGCCATCAGTGAGCTGGATACGCAGTATTTT. The chain has TRBV10-3 and TRBJ2-3; D is ambiguous. The V gene's germline CDR1 is ENHRY and CDR2 SYGVKD. V was shortened by 2 bases and J by 6 bases, with 3 bases between the two germline ends. This CDR3 is built from 11 residues.

The CDR3 region is CASSYDRVNTEAFF. The CDR3 bases are TGTGCCAGCAGTTACGACAGGGTGAACACTGAAGCTTTCTTT. The chain employs TRBV6-5 and TRBJ1-1, with TRBD1 matching 7 bases. The CDR3 totals 14 residues. Looked up from germline, CDR1 is MNHEY and CDR2 is SVGAGI. V lost 2 bases, J lost 0 bases, and 0 bases stayed unmatched.

This clonotype appeared a few times. The J gene is TRBJ1-2, the V gene TRBV29-1; D perhaps matches TRBD1 (6 bases). V shed 5 bases and J shed 2 bases, with 12 bases lying between them. The CDR3 length is 13 residues. The germline CDR1 and CDR2 sequences are SQVTM and ANQGSEA. CDR3 residues: CSVKAGANYGYTF. The CDR3, as DNA: TGCAGCGTTAAGGCAGGGGCCAACTATGGCTACACCTTC.

The CDR3: CASSSHSYEQYF. The CDR3 nucleotides read TGTGCCAGCAGTTCACACAGCTACGAGCAGTACTTC. This chain joins TRBV2 and TRBJ2-7, with unresolved D. V gave up 5 bases and J gave up 3 bases, with 8 bases separating them. The germline gives CDR1 SNHLY, CDR2 FYNNEI. The CDR3 contains 12 residues.

This clonotype showed up just once. The rearrangement joins TRBV6-2 or TRBV6-3 to TRBJ2-1; 11 nucleotides line up with TRBD2. The J call may be incorrect, as the DNA end agrees better with TRBJ2-7. The CDR3 is made up of 16 amino acids. Germline V CDR1 and CDR2: MNHEY, SVGEGT. The CDR3 is CASSPRLAGSYNEQYF. CDR3 nucleotides: TGTGCCAGCAGTCCCCGACTAGCGGGGTCCTACAATGAGCAGTACTTC.

V usage is TRBV5-6 and J usage is TRBJ2-3; the match to TRBD1 covers 7 bases. The germline gives CDR1 SGHDT, CDR2 YYEEEE. The CDR3 has 13 residues. V dropped 9 bases and J dropped 5; count of bases not matched to a gene: 9. CDR3: CANSRTGGDTQYF. The CDR3 nucleotides read TGTGCCAACTCCCGGACAGGAGGAGATACGCAGTATTTT.

The CDR3 DNA follows: TGTGCCAGCAGTTTTTGGCCCCTTAACTCCTACAATGAGCAGTTCTTC. It encodes CASSFWPLNSYNEQFF. The chain recombines TRBV12-3 or TRBV12-4 with TRBJ2-1, with unresolved D. Trimming stripped 3 bases from V and 0 bases from J, with 12 bases between. The CDR3 sequence is 16 residues long.

The chain has TRBV7-2 and TRBJ1-2; TRBD1 matches at 9 bases. The CDR3 sequence is 15 residues long. Germline V CDR1 and CDR2: SGHTA, FQGNSA. Trimming at V came to 5 bases and at J to 6 bases, leaving 10 bases not matched to a gene. The CDR3 sequence: CASSPGTGWWHGYTF. CDR3 bases: TGTGCCAGCAGCCCTGGGACAGGGTGGTGGCATGGCTACACCTTC.

The V call is TRBV27, the J call TRBJ2-7; 9 bases are a match to TRBD2. The CDR3 sequence is 14 residues long. V dropped 5 bases and J dropped 2; count of bases not matched to a gene: 4. From germline, CDR1 is MNHEY and CDR2 SMNVEV (reference sequence). The CDR3 is CASSLSGSAYEQYF. As DNA, the CDR3 is TGTGCCAGCAGTCTTAGCGGGAGTGCCTACGAGCAGTACTTC.

The chain uses TRBV5-1 and TRBJ2-7; 9 bases line up with TRBD2. With the DNA end fitting TRBJ2-5 better, the J assignment may be wrong. Germline CDR1 reads SGHRS; CDR2 reads YFSETQ. The CDR3 runs 16 residues. DNA of the CDR3: TGCGCCAGCAGCTTGGCCGGGGTAGCGGGAGCGGAGACCCAGTACTTC. Protein product: CASSLAGVAGAETQYF.

The chain employs TRBV7-9 and TRBJ2-1, with 7 bases identical to TRBD2. Germline lookup yields CDR1 SEHNR and CDR2 FQNEAQ (reference sequence). The J segment lost 5 bases and the V segment lost 1 base, leaving 17 bases of the junction unmatched. The CDR3 is made up of 19 amino acids. CDR3 protein: CASSLGGLTFGATHNEQFF. As DNA, the CDR3 is TGTGCCAGCAGCTTAGGGGGACTAACGTTTGGGGCCACCCACAATGAGCAGTTCTTC. Variable domain in full (rest from reference TRBV7-9 and TRBJ2-1): DTGVSQNPRHKITKRGQNVTFRCDPISEHNRLYWYRQTLGQGPEFLTYFQNEAQLEKSRLLSDRFSAERPKGSFSTLEIQRTEQGDSAMYLCASSLGGLTFGATHNEQFFGPGTRLTVL.